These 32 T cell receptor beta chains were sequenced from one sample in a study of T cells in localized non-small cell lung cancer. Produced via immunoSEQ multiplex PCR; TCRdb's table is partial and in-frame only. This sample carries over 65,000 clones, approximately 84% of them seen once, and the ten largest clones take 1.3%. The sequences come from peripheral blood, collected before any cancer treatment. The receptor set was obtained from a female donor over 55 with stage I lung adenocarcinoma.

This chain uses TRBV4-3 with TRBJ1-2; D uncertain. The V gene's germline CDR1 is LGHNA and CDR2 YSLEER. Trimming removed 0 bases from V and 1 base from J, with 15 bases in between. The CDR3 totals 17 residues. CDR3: CASSQDTEGWVNYGYTF. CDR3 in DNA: TGCGCCAGCAGCCAAGATACAGAAGGGTGGGTTAACTATGGCTACACCTTC.

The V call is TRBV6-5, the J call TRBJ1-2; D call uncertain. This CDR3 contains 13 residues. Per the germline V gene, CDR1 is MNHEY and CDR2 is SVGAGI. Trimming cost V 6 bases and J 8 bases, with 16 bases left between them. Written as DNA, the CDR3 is TGTGCCAGCAGAACGGCCAGGTTTAGAGGCTACACCTTC. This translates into CASRTARFRGYTF.

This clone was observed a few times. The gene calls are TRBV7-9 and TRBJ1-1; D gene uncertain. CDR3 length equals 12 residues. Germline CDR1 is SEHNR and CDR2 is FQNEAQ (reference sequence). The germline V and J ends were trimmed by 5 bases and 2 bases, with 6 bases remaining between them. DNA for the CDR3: TGTGCCAGCAGCCCTCTCAACACTGAAGCTTTCTTT. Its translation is CASSPLNTEAFF.

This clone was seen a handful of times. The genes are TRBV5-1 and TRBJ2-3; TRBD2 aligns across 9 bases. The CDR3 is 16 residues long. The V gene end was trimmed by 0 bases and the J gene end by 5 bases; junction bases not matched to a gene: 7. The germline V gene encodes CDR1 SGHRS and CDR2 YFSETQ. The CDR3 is CASSLEGGGAEDTQYF. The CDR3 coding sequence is TGCGCCAGCAGCTTGGAGGGCGGGGGGGCCGAAGATACGCAGTATTTT. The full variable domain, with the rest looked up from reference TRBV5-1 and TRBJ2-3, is KAGVTQTPRYLIKTRGQQVTLSCSPISGHRSVSWYQQTPGQGLQFLFEYFSETQRNKGNFPGRFSGRQFSNSRSEMNVSTLELGDSALYLCASSLEGGGAEDTQYFGPGTRLTVL.

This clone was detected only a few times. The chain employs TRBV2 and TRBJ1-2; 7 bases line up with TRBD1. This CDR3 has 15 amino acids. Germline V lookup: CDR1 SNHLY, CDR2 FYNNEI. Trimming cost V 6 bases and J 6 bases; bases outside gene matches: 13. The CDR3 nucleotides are TGTGCCAGCAGCGAAAAGGAAGGGGGCTGGAATGGCTACACCTTC. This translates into CASSEKEGGWNGYTF.

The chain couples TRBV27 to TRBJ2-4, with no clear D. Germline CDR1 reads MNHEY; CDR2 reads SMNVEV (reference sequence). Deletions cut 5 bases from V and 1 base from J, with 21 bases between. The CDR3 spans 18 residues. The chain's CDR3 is CASSLKDGSSRAKNIQYF. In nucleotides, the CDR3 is TGTGCCAGCAGTCTCAAGGACGGTAGTAGTAGGGCCAAAAACATTCAGTACTTC.

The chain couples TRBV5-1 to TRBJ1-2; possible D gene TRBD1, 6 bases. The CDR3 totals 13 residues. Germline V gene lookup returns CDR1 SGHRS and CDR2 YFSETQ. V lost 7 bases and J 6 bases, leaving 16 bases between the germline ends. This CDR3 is CASCPGPGDGYTF. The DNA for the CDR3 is TGCGCCAGCTGCCCGGGACCAGGGGATGGCTACACCTTC.

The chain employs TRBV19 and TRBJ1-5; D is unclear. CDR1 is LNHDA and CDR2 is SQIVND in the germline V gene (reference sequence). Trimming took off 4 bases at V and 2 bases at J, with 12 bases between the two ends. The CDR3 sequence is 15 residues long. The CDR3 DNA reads TGTGCCAGTAGTACCCCCCTGAGGGGCAATCAGCCCCAGCATTTT. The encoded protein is CASSTPLRGNQPQHF.

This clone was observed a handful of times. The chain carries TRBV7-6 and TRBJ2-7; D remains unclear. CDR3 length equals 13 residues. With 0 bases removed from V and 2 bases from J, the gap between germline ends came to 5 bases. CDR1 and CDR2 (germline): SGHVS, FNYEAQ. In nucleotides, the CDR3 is TGTGCCAGCAGCTTAGCGGAGACCTACGAGCAGTACTTC. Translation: CASSLAETYEQYF.

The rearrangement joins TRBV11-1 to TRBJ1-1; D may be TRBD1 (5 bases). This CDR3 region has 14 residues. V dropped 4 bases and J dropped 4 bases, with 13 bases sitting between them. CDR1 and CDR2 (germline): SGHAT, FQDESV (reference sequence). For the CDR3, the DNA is TGTGCCAGCAGCTCAGGGACGGTAACCACTGAAGCTTTCTTT. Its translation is CASSSGTVTTEAFF.

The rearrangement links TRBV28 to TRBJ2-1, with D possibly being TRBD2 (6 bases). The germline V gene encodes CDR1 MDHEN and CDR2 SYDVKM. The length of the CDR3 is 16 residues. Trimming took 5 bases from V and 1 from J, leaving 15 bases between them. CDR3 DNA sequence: TGTGCCAGCAGTGCCCCGGGGCGGGGATCCTACAATGAGCAGTTCTTC. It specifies CASSAPGRGSYNEQFF.

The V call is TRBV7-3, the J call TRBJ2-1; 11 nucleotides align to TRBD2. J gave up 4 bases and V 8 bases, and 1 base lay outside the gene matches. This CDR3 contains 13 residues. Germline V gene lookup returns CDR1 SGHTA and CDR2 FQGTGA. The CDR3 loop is CASGLAGYNEQFF. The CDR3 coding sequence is TGTGCCAGCGGACTAGCGGGTTACAATGAGCAGTTCTTC. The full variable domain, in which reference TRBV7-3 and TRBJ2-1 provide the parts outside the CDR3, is GAGVSQTPSNKVTEKGKYVELRCDPISGHTALYWYRQSLGQGPEFLIYFQGTGAADDSGLPNDRFFAVRPEGSVSTLKIQRTERGDSAVYLCASGLAGYNEQFFGPGTRLTVL.

This chain's CDR3 is CASGLLSGGNTEAFF. The CDR3 DNA reads TGTGCTAGTGGCCTCCTTTCAGGGGGGAACACTGAAGCTTTCTTT. The rearrangement links TRBV12-5 to TRBJ1-1; TRBD1 aligns across 7 bases. Per the germline V gene, CDR1 is LGHNT and CDR2 is FRNRAP. The V and J ends lost 6 bases and 1 base, in that order; junction bases with no gene match: 8. The CDR3 has 15 amino acids.

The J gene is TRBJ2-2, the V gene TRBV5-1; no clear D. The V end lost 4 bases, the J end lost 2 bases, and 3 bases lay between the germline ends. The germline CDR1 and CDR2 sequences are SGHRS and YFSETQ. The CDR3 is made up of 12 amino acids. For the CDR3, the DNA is TGCGCCAGCAGCCTCAACACCGGGGAGCTGTTTTTT. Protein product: CASSLNTGELFF.

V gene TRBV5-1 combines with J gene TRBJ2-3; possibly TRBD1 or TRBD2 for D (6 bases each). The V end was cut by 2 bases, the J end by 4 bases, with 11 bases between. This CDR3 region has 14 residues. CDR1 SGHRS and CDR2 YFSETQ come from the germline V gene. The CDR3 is CASSFTGGPDTQYF. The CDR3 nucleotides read TGCGCCAGCAGCTTTACCGGGGGCCCAGATACGCAGTATTTT.

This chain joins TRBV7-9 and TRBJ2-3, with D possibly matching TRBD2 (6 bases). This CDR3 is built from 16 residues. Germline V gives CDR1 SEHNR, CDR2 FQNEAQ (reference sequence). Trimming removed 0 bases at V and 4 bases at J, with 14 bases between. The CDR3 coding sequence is TGTGCCAGCAGCTTAGCGGGGTACTGGGAGGCAGATACGCAGTATTTT. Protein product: CASSLAGYWEADTQYF.

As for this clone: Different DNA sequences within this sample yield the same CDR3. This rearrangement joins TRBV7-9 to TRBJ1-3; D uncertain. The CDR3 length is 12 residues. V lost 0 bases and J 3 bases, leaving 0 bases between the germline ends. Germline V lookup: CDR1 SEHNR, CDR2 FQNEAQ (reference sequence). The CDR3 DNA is TGTGCCAGCAGCTTAGCTGGAAACACCATATATTTT. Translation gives CASSLAGNTIYF.

CDR3 residues: CASSRDPNQPQHF. The CDR3 bases are TGTGCCAGCTCACGCGATCCCAATCAGCCCCAGCATTTT. The V call is TRBV18, the J call TRBJ1-5; D unclear. Germline V gene data show CDR1 as KGHSH and CDR2 as LQKENI. The CDR3 spans 13 residues. Trimming took off 4 bases at V and 3 bases at J, with 7 bases between the two ends.

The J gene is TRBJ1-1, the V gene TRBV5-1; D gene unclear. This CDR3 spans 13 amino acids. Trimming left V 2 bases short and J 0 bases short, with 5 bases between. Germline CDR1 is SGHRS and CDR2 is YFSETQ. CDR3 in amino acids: CASSFNMNTEAFF. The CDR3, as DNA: TGCGCCAGCAGCTTTAACATGAACACTGAAGCTTTCTTT.

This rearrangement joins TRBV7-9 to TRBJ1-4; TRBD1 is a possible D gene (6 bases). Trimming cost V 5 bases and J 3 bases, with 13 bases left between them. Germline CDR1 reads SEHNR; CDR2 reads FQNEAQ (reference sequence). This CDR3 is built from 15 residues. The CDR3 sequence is CASSKQGAANEKLFF. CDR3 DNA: TGTGCCAGCAGCAAACAGGGTGCGGCTAATGAAAAACTGTTTTTT. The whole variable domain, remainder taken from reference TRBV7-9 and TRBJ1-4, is DTGVSQNPRHKITKRGQNVTFRCDPISEHNRLYWYRQTLGQGPEFLTYFQNEAQLEKSRLLSDRFSAERPKGSFSTLEIQRTEQGDSAMYLCASSKQGAANEKLFFGSGTQLSVL.

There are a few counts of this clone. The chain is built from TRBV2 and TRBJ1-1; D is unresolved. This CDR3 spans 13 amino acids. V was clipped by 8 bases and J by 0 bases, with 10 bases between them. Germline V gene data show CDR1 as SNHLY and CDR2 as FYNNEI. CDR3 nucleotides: TGTGCCAGCGTGCAGGATCTGAACACTGAAGCTTTCTTT. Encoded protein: CASVQDLNTEAFF.

DNA for the CDR3: TGTGCCAGTAGTATAGTGTCGGGGGTCGAGCAGTACTTC. Translated: CASSIVSGVEQYF. The chain couples TRBV19 to TRBJ2-7; perhaps TRBD2 as D (6 bases). The CDR3 has 13 residues. Looked up from germline, CDR1 is LNHDA and CDR2 is SQIVND (reference sequence). Trimming pared 1 base from V and 6 bases from J, leaving 10 bases between.

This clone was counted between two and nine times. This CDR3 is CASSRSGSSEQYF. For the CDR3, the DNA is TGTGCCAGCAGCCGGTCAGGGTCGTCCGAGCAGTACTTC. This chain connects TRBV4-2 to TRBJ2-7; perhaps TRBD1 as D (5 bases). The CDR3 loop spans 13 amino acids. Between the trimmed V and J ends, which lost 4 bases and 6 bases, there was a span of 13 bases. Germline V gene lookup returns CDR1 LGHNA and CDR2 YNFKEQ.

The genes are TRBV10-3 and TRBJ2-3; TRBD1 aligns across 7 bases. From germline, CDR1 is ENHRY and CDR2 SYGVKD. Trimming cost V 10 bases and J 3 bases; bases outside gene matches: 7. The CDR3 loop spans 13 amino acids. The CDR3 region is CANRAQGTDTQYF. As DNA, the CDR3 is TGTGCCAACAGGGCACAGGGGACAGATACGCAGTATTTT.

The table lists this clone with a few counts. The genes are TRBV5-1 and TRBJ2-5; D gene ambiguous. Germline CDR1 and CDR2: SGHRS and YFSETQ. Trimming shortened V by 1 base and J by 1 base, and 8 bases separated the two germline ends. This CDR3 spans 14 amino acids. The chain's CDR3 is CASSLMGFQETQYF. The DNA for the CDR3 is TGCGCCAGCAGCTTGATGGGTTTCCAAGAGACCCAGTACTTC.

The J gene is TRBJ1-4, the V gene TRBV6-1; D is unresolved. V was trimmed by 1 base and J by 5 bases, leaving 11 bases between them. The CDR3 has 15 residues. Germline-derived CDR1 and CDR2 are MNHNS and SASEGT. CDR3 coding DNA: TGTGCCAGCAGTGAAGGTCGGTGGAGGAATGAAAAACTGTTTTTT. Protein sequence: CASSEGRWRNEKLFF.

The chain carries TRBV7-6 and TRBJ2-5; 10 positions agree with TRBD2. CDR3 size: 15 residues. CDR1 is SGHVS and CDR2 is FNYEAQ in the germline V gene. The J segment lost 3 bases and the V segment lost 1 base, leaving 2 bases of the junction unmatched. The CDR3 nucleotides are TGTGCCAGCAGCTTAGTAGCGGGGGGTAAAGAGACCCAGTACTTC. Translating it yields CASSLVAGGKETQYF. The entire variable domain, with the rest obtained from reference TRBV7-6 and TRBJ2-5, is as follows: GAGVSQSPRYKVTKRGQDVALRCDPISGHVSLYWYRQALGQGPEFLTYFNYEAQQDKSGLPNDRFSAERPEGSISTLTIQRTEQRDSAMYRCASSLVAGGKETQYFGPGTRLLVL.

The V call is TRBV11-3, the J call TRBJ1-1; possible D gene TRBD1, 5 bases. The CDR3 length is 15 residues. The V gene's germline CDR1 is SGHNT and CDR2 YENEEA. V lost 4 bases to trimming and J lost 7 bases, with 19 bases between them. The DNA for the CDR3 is TGTGCCAGCAGCTCCGGGGGACGGACTTTGGGTGAAGCTTTCTTT. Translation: CASSSGGRTLGEAFF.

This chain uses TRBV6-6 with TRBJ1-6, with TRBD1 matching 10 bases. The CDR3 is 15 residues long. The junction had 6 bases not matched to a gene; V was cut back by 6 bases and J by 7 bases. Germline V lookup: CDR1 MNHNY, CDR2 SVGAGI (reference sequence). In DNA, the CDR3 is TGTGCCAGCAGGCCACCGGGACAGGGGAATTCACCCCTCCACTTT. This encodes CASRPPGQGNSPLHF.

CDR3 nucleotide sequence: TGTGCCAGCAGCCAAGACAGGGGCAATCAGCCCCAGCATTTT. It yields the protein CASSQDRGNQPQHF. This chain joins TRBV11-3 and TRBJ1-5; 7 bases agree with TRBD1. The germline V gene has CDR1 SGHNT and CDR2 YENEEA. This CDR3 spans 14 amino acids. The J segment lost 2 bases and the V segment lost 5 bases, leaving 3 bases of the junction unmatched.

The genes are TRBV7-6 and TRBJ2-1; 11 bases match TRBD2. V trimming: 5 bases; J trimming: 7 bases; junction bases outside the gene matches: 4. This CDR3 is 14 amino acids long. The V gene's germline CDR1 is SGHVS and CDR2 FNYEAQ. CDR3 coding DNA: TGTGCCAGCAGCACTAGCGGGAGTAGAAATGAGCAGTTCTTC. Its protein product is CASSTSGSRNEQFF.

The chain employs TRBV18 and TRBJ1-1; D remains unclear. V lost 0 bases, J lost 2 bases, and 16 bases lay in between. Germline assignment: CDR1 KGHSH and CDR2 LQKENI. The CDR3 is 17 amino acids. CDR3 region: CASSPPRMGRHNTEAFF. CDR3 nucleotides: TGTGCCAGCTCACCACCCAGAATGGGCAGGCATAACACTGAAGCTTTCTTT.